The 20 T cell receptor beta chains presented below share a single source sample, sequenced in a study of tumor-infiltrating lymphocytes in primary liver carcinoma. The source material, 20-30 mg of unsorted bulk tissue, was used to co-extract RNA and DNA. A constant-region primer served to make TCR beta cDNA from around 540 ng total RNA. Three nested multiplex PCR rounds of slightly modified ARM-PCR generated TCR beta libraries. The two initial PCR rounds, nine to eleven cycles each, used TRBV1-TRBV30 forward and C-beta reverse primers. Each CDR3 protein is one row after TCRdb ran MiXCR on the multiplex PCR reads. The sample lists some 180,000 distinct CDR3 sequences; just under 85% were seen once. Sequenced: tumor tissue from primary liver carcinoma. The receptor set was obtained from a middle-aged man with primary liver carcinoma and hepatitis B virus infection.

Worth noting for this clonotype: One end of the junction is discordant with germline, which a read error may explain. The chain has TRBV10-3 and TRBJ1-1; TRBD1 matches at 7 bases. The germline gives CDR1 ENHRY, CDR2 SYGVKD. The CDR3 length is 16 residues. The CDR3 DNA reads TGTTCCATCAGGAGGAGGTCACAGGGGTTGAACACTGAAGCTTTCTTT. Residues: CSIRRRSQGLNTEAFF.

The rearrangement links TRBV29-1 to TRBJ2-2; D might be TRBD2 (6 bases). Deletions cut 4 bases from V and 7 bases from J, with 19 bases between. The CDR3 length is 15 residues. Germline values: CDR1 SQVTM, CDR2 ANQGSEA. Here the CDR3 reads CSVVLAGDYIGELFF. CDR3 in DNA: TGCAGCGTTGTACTAGCTGGAGATTACATCGGGGAGCTGTTTTTT.

The rearrangement uses TRBV5-4 and TRBJ1-1; no clear D gene. The V and J ends lost 4 bases and 4 bases respectively, with 17 bases between them. This CDR3 has 15 amino acids. From germline, CDR1 is SGHNT and CDR2 YYREEE (reference sequence). The CDR3 loop is CASSVSSALSTEAFF. CDR3 nucleotide sequence: TGTGCCAGCAGCGTGAGCAGTGCGTTGAGCACTGAAGCTTTCTTT.

A word on this clonotype: One end of the junction does not line up with germline, which may come from a read error. The chain has TRBV6-2 or TRBV6-3 and TRBJ1-2; 7 nucleotides agree with TRBD1. In germline, CDR1 is MNHEY, CDR2 SVGEGT. The CDR3 is 13 amino acids. As DNA, the CDR3 is TGTGCCAGCATGACAGGGATTAACTATTGCTACACCTTC. Amino acids: CASMTGINYCYTF.

A remark on this clonotype: One end of the junction does not line up with germline, which may come from a read error. The chain combines TRBV12-3 or TRBV12-4 with TRBJ1-2; D gene unclear. The CDR3 is 14 residues long. In nucleotides, the CDR3 is TGTGCCAGCAGCCCCTCGAGGACTAACTATGGCTACACTTTC. It codes for CASSPSRTNYGYTF.

Concerning this clonotype itself: The junction differs from germline at one of its ends, possibly a read error. The chain recombines TRBV11-2 with TRBJ2-2; 7 nucleotides align to TRBD2. The CDR3 length is 16 residues. Germline CDR1 is SGHAT and CDR2 is FQNNGV. CDR3 amino acids: CASSPWGGKTTGELFF. The CDR3 DNA reads as TGTGCCAGCAGCCCTTGGGGGGGGAAAACCACCGGGGAGCTGTTCTTT.

In regard to this clonotype: A read error may explain this, as a much larger clone is one base away. V usage is TRBV9 and J usage is TRBJ2-7; the match to TRBD1 covers 7 bases. CDR1 is SGDLS, CDR2 YYNGEE, per germline. The CDR3 is 15 amino acids. The V segment lost 4 bases and the J segment 2 bases; nucleotides outside the gene matches: 9. The CDR3 reads CASSPRQGCAYEQYF. DNA for the CDR3: TGTGCCAGCAGCCCTCGACAGGGTTGTGCCTACGAGCAGTACTTC. Filled out from reference TRBV9 and TRBJ2-7, the complete variable domain reads DSGVTQTPKHLITATGQRVTLRCSPRSGDLSVYWYQQSLDQGLQFLIQYYNGEERAKGNILERFSAQQFPDLHSELNLSSLELGDSALYFCASSPRQGCAYEQYFGPGTRLTVT.

Remarks on this clonotype: At one end the junction does not follow the germline gene, possibly because of a read error. The chain links TRBV6-5 to TRBJ2-7; D might be TRBD2 (6 bases). Per germline, CDR1 MNHEY and CDR2 SVGAGI. CDR3 size: 14 residues. The CDR3 reads CSSRSGFLDYEQYF. For the CDR3, the DNA is TGTTCCAGCCGTAGCGGTTTTCTGGATTACGAGCAGTACTTC.

V and J are TRBV5-1 and TRBJ1-1, with TRBD1 identical over 8 bases. This CDR3 has 16 residues. The germline CDR1 and CDR2 sequences are SGHRS and YFSETQ. The junction had 11 bases not matched to a gene; V was cut back by 6 bases and J by 1 base. DNA of the CDR3: TGCGCCAGCACGCATAGTGGACAGGGTGCGAACACTGAAGCTTTCTTT. Residues: CASTHSGQGANTEAFF.

A remark on this clonotype: The CDR3 carries no conserved terminal phenylalanine or tryptophan, so it likely arises from a read error. This chain joins TRBV6-2 or TRBV6-3 and TRBJ1-1, with D unresolved. The germline gives CDR1 MNHEY, CDR2 SVGEGT. The CDR3 spans 14 residues. For the CDR3, the DNA is TGTACCAGCAGTTACCGTGGCCTGGGCACTGAAGCTTTCTCT. Translated, it gives CTSSYRGLGTEAFS.

The gene calls are TRBV6-5 and TRBJ2-1; 9 bases map to TRBD1. CDR1 is MNHEY, CDR2 SVGAGI, per germline. CDR3 length: 13 amino acids. CDR3 residues: CVGSQRQGGEQFF. The CDR3, as DNA: TGTGTCGGCAGTCAACGACAGGGGGGTGAGCAGTTCTTC.

In regard to this clonotype: One end of the junction fails to match germline, which may point to a read error. The chain employs TRBV6-2 or TRBV6-3 and TRBJ2-3, with 8 bases lining up with TRBD2. The CDR3 covers 13 residues. The germline gives CDR1 MNHEY, CDR2 SVGEGT. CDR3 nucleotide sequence: TGTGCCAGTTCCGCTGGGACTAGGACCCCGCAGTTTTTT. Its protein is CASSAGTRTPQFF.

The chain uses TRBV28 and TRBJ1-5, with TRBD1 as a possible D gene (6 bases). Trimming pared 7 bases from V and 3 bases from J, leaving 19 bases between. The V gene's germline CDR1 is MDHEN and CDR2 SYDVKM. This CDR3 spans 16 amino acids. CDR3 nucleotides: TGTGCCAGCACCTTCGTCAGGGGAGCCTCCAATCAGCCCCAGCATTTT. This sequence encodes CASTFVRGASNQPQHF.

In regard to this clonotype: At one boundary the junction diverges from the germline segment, which might be a read error. V and J are TRBV6-2 or TRBV6-3 and TRBJ2-1; TRBD1 matches at 9 bases. Germline-derived CDR1 and CDR2 are MNHEY and SVGEGT. The CDR3 runs to 16 residues. The CDR3: CVSSSPGQGTYDEQFF. The CDR3 DNA is TGTGTCAGCAGCTCCCCGGGACAGGGTACCTACGATGAGCAGTTCTTC.

This clonotype occurred a few times. An end of the junction does not agree with germline; a read error may underlie this. J is TRBJ2-5 and V is TRBV11-2; D is unclear. The CDR3 is made up of 15 amino acids. The germline V gene has CDR1 SGHAT and CDR2 FQNNGV. This CDR3 is CASCLFQTTKETQYF. As DNA, the CDR3 is TGTGCCAGCTGCTTATTTCAAACAACGAAAGAGACTCAGTACTTC. Filled out from reference TRBV11-2 and TRBJ2-5, the complete variable domain reads EAGVAQSPRYKIIEKRQSVAFWCNPISGHATLYWYQQILGQGPKLLIQFQNNGVVDDSQLPKDRFSAERLKGVDSTLKIQPAKLEDSAVYLCASCLFQTTKETQYFGPGTRLLVL.

Comments on this clonotype: An end of the junction does not agree with germline; a read error may underlie this. The chain joins TRBV6-5 to TRBJ2-1; tentatively, D is TRBD2 (6 bases). Germline CDR1 is MNHEY and CDR2 is SVGAGI. The length of the CDR3 is 18 residues. The CDR3 loop reads CASSYPKAAGPSYDEQFF. CDR3 nucleotides: TGTGCCAGCAGTTACCCCAAGGCGGCGGGGCCCTCCTACGATGAGCAGTTCTTC.

As regards this clonotype: One end of the junction varies from germline; a read error may be responsible. V is TRBV6-1 and J is TRBJ1-5; TRBD1 is a possible D gene (6 bases). Per germline, CDR1 MNHNS and CDR2 SASEGT. The CDR3 consists of 16 residues. The CDR3 DNA is TGTGCCAGTAGTGTCATTACAGTGCCCCGGGGGCAGCCCCAGTTTTTT. This sequence encodes CASSVITVPRGQPQFF.

This clonotype appeared a single time. No conserved phenylalanine or tryptophan is present at the end of the CDR3, so a read error is the likely explanation. The chain has TRBV19 and TRBJ2-7, with D tentatively TRBD1 (6 bases). CDR3 size: 12 residues. Trimming removed 8 bases from V and 3 bases from J, with 11 bases in between. Germline V gene sequence: CDR1 LNHDA, CDR2 SQIVND (reference sequence). CDR3: CASGRGDYEQYI. The CDR3 DNA is TGTGCCAGTGGCAGGGGTGACTACGAGCAGTACATC.

The CDR3 DNA reads TGTGCCAGCAGGAGGGGACGGAACAGAGAAGCTTTCTTT. Its translation is CASRRGRNREAFF. The chain carries TRBV11-2 and TRBJ1-1; D possibly corresponds to TRBD1 (5 bases). Per the germline V gene, CDR1 is SGHAT and CDR2 is FQNNGV. The CDR3 covers 13 residues. The V end lost 6 bases, the J end lost 8 bases, and 16 bases lay between the germline ends.

This clonotype was detected a few times. Germline and junction disagree at one end, which may indicate a read error. The V gene is TRBV6-2 or TRBV6-3, the J gene TRBJ2-7; D gene uncertain. Germline V lookup: CDR1 MNHEY, CDR2 SVGEGT. The CDR3 sequence is 13 residues long. The CDR3 nucleotides are TGTGCCAGCAGTTACGAGGTATCCTATGAGCAGTGCTTC. It encodes CASSYEVSYEQCF.